The 32 T cell receptor beta chains below all came from one sample that was sequenced in a study of cytomegalovirus exposure and HLA in healthy donors. Use of 60 Vbeta and 13 Jbeta primers characterized the PCR. Libraries were prepared by immunoSEQ multiplex PCR; TCRdb keeps only in-frame clonotypes and omits some of them. This table holds under 300,000 clones, 72% found once. The sample comprised PBMCs. The receptors derive from a female donor in good health and CMV-seronegative.

The table lists this clone with a few counts. This chain joins TRBV5-1 and TRBJ2-2, with TRBD2 as a possible D gene (5 bases). The V gene's germline CDR1 is SGHRS and CDR2 YFSETQ. V lost 1 base, J lost 3 bases, and 10 bases lay in between. The CDR3 spans 15 residues. The chain's CDR3 is CASSLSLAHTGELFF. CDR3 bases: TGCGCCAGCAGCTTGAGTCTAGCCCACACCGGGGAGCTGTTTTTT.

A remark on this clone: The same CDR3 arises from other DNA sequences in this sample as well. This chain uses TRBV5-4 with TRBJ2-7; 14 bases fit TRBD2. The V gene's germline CDR1 is SGHNT and CDR2 YYREEE (reference sequence). The V gene end was trimmed by 4 bases and the J gene end by 3 bases; junction bases not matched to a gene: 3. The CDR3 spans 15 residues. DNA of the CDR3: TGTGCCAGCAGCCCGGGGACTAGCGGGGGCTACGAGCAGTACTTC. This sequence encodes CASSPGTSGGYEQYF.

The CDR3 DNA is TGTGCAAGTCGCTTAGAATTACTACGGGGTTATAATGAAAAACTGTTTTTT. It yields the protein CASRLELLRGYNEKLFF. This chain joins TRBV12-2 and TRBJ1-4. TRBV12-2 is classified as a pseudogene. This CDR3 is built from 17 residues.

The V and J genes are TRBV15 and TRBJ2-3; D perhaps matches TRBD2 (6 bases). Germline CDR1 reads LNHNV; CDR2 reads YYDKDF (reference sequence). The CDR3 spans 16 residues. With 8 bases removed from V and 3 bases from J, the gap between germline ends came to 21 bases. This chain's CDR3 is CATAGTTGLGTDTQYF. DNA of the CDR3: TGTGCCACCGCGGGGACGACGGGATTAGGGACAGATACGCAGTATTTT.

V and J are TRBV11-3 and TRBJ2-1; TRBD2 matches 10 bases. Germline CDR1 reads SGHNT; CDR2 reads YENEEA. V gave up 3 bases and J gave up 6 bases; unmatched junction bases: 2. The CDR3 has 14 amino acids. CDR3 loop: CASSFRTSGNEQFF. The CDR3 coding sequence is TGTGCCAGCAGCTTTAGGACTAGCGGCAATGAGCAGTTCTTC.

The chain recombines TRBV23-1 with TRBJ2-7; tentative D call: TRBD1 (6 bases). TRBV23-1 is placed among ORFs of uncertain function. CDR3 length: 18 amino acids. Trimming cost V 2 bases and J 1 base, with 21 bases left between them. This chain's CDR3 is CASSQQTPGHPSSYEQYF. The CDR3 coding sequence is TGCGCCAGCAGTCAACAGACTCCGGGACACCCGTCTTCCTACGAGCAGTACTTC.

This chain connects TRBV6-5 to TRBJ2-1; D may be TRBD2 (6 bases). Germline CDR1 MNHEY, CDR2 SVGAGI. V gave up 5 bases and J gave up 8 bases, with 16 bases separating them. This CDR3 comprises 14 residues. DNA of the CDR3: TGTGCCAGCAGTCCCCCCCTAGCGCGCGATGAGCAGTTCTTC. Its translation: CASSPPLARDEQFF.

This clone was seen a single time. V is TRBV5-4 and J is TRBJ2-1; tentative D call: TRBD1 (6 bases). The germline V gene has CDR1 SGHNT and CDR2 YYREEE (reference sequence). Trimming left V 5 bases short and J 5 bases short, with 17 bases between. CDR3 size: 15 residues. CDR3 in amino acids: CASSLVIRGNNEQFF. In DNA form, the CDR3 reads TGTGCCAGCAGTCTCGTTATCAGGGGAAACAATGAGCAGTTCTTC.

This clone has a single count. The chain joins TRBV6-4 to TRBJ2-4; 8 positions agree with TRBD2. The CDR3 has 23 amino acids. CDR1 is MRHNA and CDR2 is SNTAGT in the germline V gene. The V segment lost 0 bases and the J segment 0 bases; nucleotides outside the gene matches: 22. The CDR3 nucleotides read TGTGCCAGCAGTGACTCGTGGCAAACAGGAGGTGGAAGGCGGGAGGTAGCCAAAAACATTCAGTACTTC. Residues: CASSDSWQTGGGRREVAKNIQYF.

This chain connects TRBV27 to TRBJ2-1; 10 bases align to TRBD2. The CDR3 length is 16 residues. The V gene's germline CDR1 is MNHEY and CDR2 SMNVEV (reference sequence). Trimming took 4 bases from V and 10 from J; bases not matched to a gene: 13. The DNA for the CDR3 is TGTGCCAGCAGTTCCACGGGGCTAGCGGGAGTCCGAGAGCAGTTCTTC. Translation: CASSSTGLAGVREQFF.

This chain uses TRBV11-2 with TRBJ1-1; D unresolved. CDR1 is SGHAT, CDR2 FQNNGV, per germline. V gave up 0 bases and J gave up 5 bases, with 10 bases separating them. The CDR3 length is 14 residues. The CDR3 protein is CASSLDAGSTEAFF. CDR3 DNA: TGTGCCAGCAGCTTAGATGCGGGTTCGACTGAAGCTTTCTTT.

This clone has just one count. The rearrangement joins TRBV5-1 to TRBJ2-7, with D possibly TRBD1 on 6 matching bases. Germline loops: CDR1 SGHRS, CDR2 YFSETQ. V lost 4 bases, J lost 3 bases, and 11 bases lay in between. The CDR3 consists of 13 residues. DNA of the CDR3: TGCGCCAGCAGCCCAGGGGTCGGCTACGAGCAGTACTTC. It yields the protein CASSPGVGYEQYF.

The chain joins TRBV10-3 to TRBJ1-2; unclear D gene. Germline V gene data show CDR1 as ENHRY and CDR2 as SYGVKD. This CDR3 region has 13 residues. V lost 0 bases, J lost 5 bases, and 7 bases lay in between. CDR3 DNA: TGTGCCATCAGTGAGTCAGGCGGATATGGCTACACCTTC. Translating it yields CAISESGGYGYTF.

This clone appeared a few times. The chain is built from TRBV19 and TRBJ1-1, with a tentative D call TRBD1 (5 bases). Germline assignment: CDR1 LNHDA and CDR2 SQIVND (reference sequence). CDR3 length equals 16 residues. The germline V and J ends were trimmed by 3 bases and 0 bases, with 14 bases remaining between them. This CDR3 is CASSIPDSLMNTEAFF. CDR3 nucleotides: TGTGCCAGTAGTATCCCCGACAGTCTAATGAACACTGAAGCTTTCTTT.

The gene calls are TRBV21-1 and TRBJ2-2; the table's D call, TRBD2, was not checked against the DNA. TRBV21-1 constitutes a pseudogene. There are 14 residues in the CDR3. CDR3 residues: CASSKGGDTGELFF. CDR3 bases: TGTGCCAGCAGCAAGGGGGGGGACACCGGGGAGCTGTTTTTT.

The chain employs TRBV7-2 and TRBJ1-2; 11 nucleotides line up with TRBD1. The CDR3 spans 17 residues. Germline loops: CDR1 SGHTA, CDR2 FQGNSA. J gave up 2 bases and V 1 base, and 6 bases lay outside the gene matches. In DNA form, the CDR3 reads TGTGCCAGCAGCTTAGTTTCACGGGACAGGGGGAACTATGGCTACACCTTC. This encodes CASSLVSRDRGNYGYTF.

The chain has TRBV7-2 and TRBJ2-2, with D maybe TRBD1 (6 bases). CDR3 length: 15 residues. Trimming shortened V by 5 bases and J by 4 bases, and 14 bases separated the two germline ends. The germline V gene has CDR1 SGHTA and CDR2 FQGNSA. This CDR3 is CASSLLGRGTGELFF. The CDR3 nucleotides are TGTGCCAGCAGCCTTCTGGGCAGGGGCACCGGGGAGCTGTTTTTT. The variable domain in full, with the rest retrieved from reference TRBV7-2 and TRBJ2-2, is GAGVSQSPSNKVTEKGKDVELRCDPISGHTALYWYRQSLGQGLEFLIYFQGNSAPDKSGLPSDRFSAERTGGSVSTLTIQRTQQEDSAVYLCASSLLGRGTGELFFGEGSRLTVL.

J is TRBJ2-1 and V is TRBV9; no firm D call. The CDR3 is made up of 15 amino acids. Looked up from germline, CDR1 is SGDLS and CDR2 is YYNGEE. The ends were cut back, 4 bases at V and 3 bases at J, with 14 bases in the middle. The CDR3 reads CASSPMRTYYNEQFF. The CDR3 DNA sequence: TGTGCCAGCAGCCCAATGCGTACTTACTACAATGAGCAGTTCTTC.

The V gene is TRBV28, the J gene TRBJ2-2, with 7 bases fitting TRBD1. Trimming removed 7 bases from V and 5 bases from J; junction bases left unmatched: 13. The CDR3 spans 16 residues. Germline V gene lookup returns CDR1 MDHEN and CDR2 SYDVKM. CDR3 DNA: TGTGCCAGCACCCATTTTTCTGACAGGGTGACCGGGGAGCTGTTTTTT. This translates into CASTHFSDRVTGELFF.

The J gene is TRBJ2-2, the V gene TRBV9, with 11 bases identical to TRBD1. CDR1 is SGDLS and CDR2 is YYNGEE in the germline V gene. The junction had 8 bases not matched to a gene; V was cut back by 9 bases and J by 4 bases. CDR3 length: 15 amino acids. The CDR3 loop reads CATGWGTGGTGELFF. The DNA for the CDR3 is TGTGCCACCGGGTGGGGGACAGGGGGCACCGGGGAGCTGTTTTTT. The whole variable domain, remainder taken from reference TRBV9 and TRBJ2-2, is DSGVTQTPKHLITATGQRVTLRCSPRSGDLSVYWYQQSLDQGLQFLIQYYNGEERAKGNILERFSAQQFPDLHSELNLSSLELGDSALYFCATGWGTGGTGELFFGEGSRLTVL.

This chain links TRBV15 with TRBJ2-1, with 13 bases matching TRBD2. Trimming removed 5 bases from V and 6 bases from J; junction bases left unmatched: 4. Germline CDR1 and CDR2: LNHNV and YYDKDF (reference sequence). This CDR3 is built from 15 residues. The CDR3 DNA sequence: TGTGCCACCAGCCCGGGACTAGCGGGGCTCAATGAGCAGTTCTTC. Translated, it gives CATSPGLAGLNEQFF. The full variable domain, rest sourced from reference TRBV15 and TRBJ2-1, is DAMVIQNPRYQVTQFGKPVTLSCSQTLNHNVMYWYQQKSSQAPKLLFHYYDKDFNNEADTPDNFQSRRPNTSFCFLDIRSPGLGDTAMYLCATSPGLAGLNEQFFGPGTRLTVL.

The chain combines TRBV30 with TRBJ1-2, with D maybe TRBD1 (6 bases). V was shortened by 1 base and J by 7 bases, with 16 bases between the two germline ends. CDR1 GTSNPN and CDR2 SVGIG come from the germline V gene (reference sequence). The CDR3 length is 14 residues. CDR3 sequence: CAWSAAGELSGYTF. For the CDR3, the DNA is TGTGCCTGGAGTGCGGCAGGGGAATTATCTGGCTACACCTTC.

The rearrangement uses TRBV13 and TRBJ2-7; 11 bases are a match to TRBD1. V shed 10 bases and J 4 bases; nucleotides not matched to a gene: 6. The length of the CDR3 is 13 residues. The germline V gene has CDR1 PRHDT and CDR2 FYEKMQ (reference sequence). The CDR3 sequence: CATGTGGQYEQYF. DNA for the CDR3: TGTGCCACCGGGACAGGGGGTCAATACGAGCAGTACTTC.

This rearrangement joins TRBV28 to TRBJ2-5, with 11 bases aligning to TRBD2. Per the germline V gene, CDR1 is MDHEN and CDR2 is SYDVKM. CDR3 length equals 14 residues. V lost 4 bases and J lost 3; bases outside the gene matches: 1. For the CDR3, the DNA is TGTGCCAGCAGTTCGGGACTAGCGGAAGAGACCCAGTACTTC. It yields the protein CASSSGLAEETQYF.

The chain recombines TRBV21-1 with TRBJ2-1; no DNA check was done on the table's D call, TRBD2. TRBV21-1 is a documented pseudogene. The CDR3 is 15 residues long. DNA for the CDR3: TGTGCCAGCAGCAAAGCGACGGTACTACGCAATGAGCAGTTCTTC. Translation gives CASSKATVLRNEQFF.

V is TRBV18 and J is TRBJ2-7; 8 positions agree with TRBD1. V was clipped by 3 bases and J by 9 bases; unmatched bases: 1. The CDR3 is 11 amino acids. In germline, CDR1 is KGHSH, CDR2 LQKENI. CDR3 DNA: TGTGCCAGCTCACCCGACAGGGGGCAGTACTTC. Its protein product is CASSPDRGQYF.

The chain couples TRBV18 to TRBJ1-2; no clear D gene. Germline values: CDR1 KGHSH, CDR2 LQKENI. There are 17 residues in the CDR3. Trimming stripped 1 base from V and 0 bases from J, with 15 bases between. This CDR3 reads CASSPRGSREANYGYTF. The DNA for the CDR3 is TGTGCCAGCTCACCACGCGGTTCGAGGGAGGCTAACTATGGCTACACCTTC.

This rearrangement joins TRBV5-1 to TRBJ1-5; the D gene is possibly TRBD1 (5 bases). This CDR3 contains 14 residues. CDR1 SGHRS and CDR2 YFSETQ come from the germline V gene. V was trimmed by 0 bases and J by 6 bases, leaving 10 bases between them. DNA for the CDR3: TGCGCCAGCAGCTTGGGGGCAGGGATTCAGCCCCAGCATTTT. It yields the protein CASSLGAGIQPQHF.

The chain is built from TRBV10-3 and TRBJ2-3; TRBD2 aligns across 10 bases. J was trimmed by 4 bases and V by 4 bases; bases with no gene match: 5. The CDR3 is made up of 15 amino acids. Germline CDR1 is ENHRY and CDR2 is SYGVKD. This CDR3 is CAISGGLARSDTQYF. As DNA, the CDR3 is TGTGCCATCAGTGGGGGACTAGCGCGATCAGATACGCAGTATTTT.

The chain combines TRBV9 with TRBJ1-6; D not certain. The CDR3 length is 13 residues. Trimming took off 2 bases at V and 9 bases at J, with 9 bases between the two ends. CDR1 SGDLS and CDR2 YYNGEE come from the germline V gene. This CDR3 is CASSVGVGSPLHF. The CDR3 nucleotides are TGTGCCAGCAGCGTCGGGGTGGGTTCACCCCTCCACTTT.

The V and J genes are TRBV2 and TRBJ2-2; D perhaps matches TRBD2 (6 bases). Trimming took 4 bases from V and 6 from J, leaving 18 bases between them. The CDR3 runs to 16 residues. Germline assignment: CDR1 SNHLY and CDR2 FYNNEI. CDR3 in DNA: TGTGCCAGCAGTGGAGGGCTTATCGGGAGCGCCGGGGAGCTGTTTTTT. Protein: CASSGGLIGSAGELFF.

CDR3 coding DNA: TGTGCCAGCAGCAAGGGACTAGCGGGAGCCTACGAGCAGTACTTC. It codes for CASSKGLAGAYEQYF. The chain couples TRBV7-8 to TRBJ2-7; TRBD2 agrees at 14 bases. Germline-derived CDR1 and CDR2 are SGHVS and FQNEAQ. After removal of 5 bases from V and 2 bases from J, the junction contained 2 bases not matched to a gene. The CDR3 has 15 amino acids.